This record concerns one T cell receptor beta chain sequence. Its antigen is as yet unknown. The source of the sample is a study of shared clonotypes between healthy human individuals. Broader study findings: The study sampled only blood, and tissue repertoires likely differ. Clonotypes which were not shared had lower generation probabilities than clonotypes that all four donors shared. Some naive CD4 clonotypes, around 4.7%, turned up in common across several donors.

Clones were sequenced by immunoSEQ multiplex PCR, and TCRdb holds only the in-frame ones, with some missing. The sample shows about 2 million clones, less than 95% of them seen only once. CD8 cells regarded as naive lacked CD45RO, were positively chosen for CCR7, and omitted terminally differentiated effector memory CD45RA+ cells. All donors qualified as healthy HIV-negative adults and had experienced no recent acute infections or vaccinations. The germline CDR1 and CDR2 sequences are MNHNY and SVGAGI (reference sequence). CDR3 length: 13 amino acids. V lost 6 bases and J lost 3, with 12 bases in between.

This clonotype originated in a man in his late teens or twenties in good health. The chain joins TRBV6-6 to TRBJ2-7; tentative D call: TRBD1 (5 bases). Sequencing input: naive CD8+ T cells sorted from blood. The CDR3 loop reads CASRITGDYEQYF. The CDR3 DNA reads as TGTGCCAGCAGAATAACAGGTGACTACGAGCAGTACTTC.